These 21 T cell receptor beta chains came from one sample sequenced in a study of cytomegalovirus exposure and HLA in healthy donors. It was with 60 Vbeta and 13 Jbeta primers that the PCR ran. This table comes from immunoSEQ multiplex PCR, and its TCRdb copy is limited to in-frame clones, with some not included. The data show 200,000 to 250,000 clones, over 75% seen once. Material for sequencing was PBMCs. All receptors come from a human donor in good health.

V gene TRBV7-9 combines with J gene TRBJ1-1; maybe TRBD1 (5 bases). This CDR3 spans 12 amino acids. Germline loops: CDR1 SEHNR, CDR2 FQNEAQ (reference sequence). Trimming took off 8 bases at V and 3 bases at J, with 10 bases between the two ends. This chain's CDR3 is CASLTEDTEAFF. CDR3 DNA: TGTGCCAGCCTGACAGAAGACACTGAAGCTTTCTTT.

The CDR3 coding sequence is TGTGCCAGCAGCGTTGGAGGGACCCGAAACACCATATATTTT. Its translation: CASSVGGTRNTIYF. V and J are TRBV9 and TRBJ1-3; possibly TRBD1 for D (5 bases). With 2 bases removed from V and 5 bases from J, the gap between germline ends came to 11 bases. This CDR3 is built from 14 residues. CDR1 and CDR2 (germline): SGDLS, YYNGEE.

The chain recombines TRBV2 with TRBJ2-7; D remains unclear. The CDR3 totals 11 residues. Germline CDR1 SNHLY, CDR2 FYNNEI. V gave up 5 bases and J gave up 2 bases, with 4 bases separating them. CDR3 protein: CASSQTYEQYF. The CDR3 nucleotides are TGTGCCAGCAGTCAGACCTACGAGCAGTACTTC.

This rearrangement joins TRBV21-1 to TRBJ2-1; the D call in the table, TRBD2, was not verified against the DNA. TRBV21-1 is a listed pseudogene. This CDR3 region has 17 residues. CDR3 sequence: CASSKALSGGPYNEQFF. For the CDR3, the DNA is TGTGCCAGCAGCAAAGCGCTTTCGGGAGGACCCTACAATGAGCAGTTCTTC.

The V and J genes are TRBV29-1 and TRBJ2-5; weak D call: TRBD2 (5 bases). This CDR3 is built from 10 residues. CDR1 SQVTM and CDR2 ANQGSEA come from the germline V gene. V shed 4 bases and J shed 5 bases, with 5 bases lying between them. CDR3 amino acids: CSVGGETQYF. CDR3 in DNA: TGCAGCGTTGGAGGGGAGACCCAGTACTTC.

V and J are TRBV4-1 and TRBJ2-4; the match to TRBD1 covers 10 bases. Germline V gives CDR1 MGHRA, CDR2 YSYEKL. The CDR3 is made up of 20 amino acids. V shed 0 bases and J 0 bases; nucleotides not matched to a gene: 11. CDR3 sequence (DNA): TGCGCCAGCAGCCAAGAGCCCGGGACAGGGGTCCTCCTAGCCAAAAACATTCAGTACTTC. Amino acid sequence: CASSQEPGTGVLLAKNIQYF.

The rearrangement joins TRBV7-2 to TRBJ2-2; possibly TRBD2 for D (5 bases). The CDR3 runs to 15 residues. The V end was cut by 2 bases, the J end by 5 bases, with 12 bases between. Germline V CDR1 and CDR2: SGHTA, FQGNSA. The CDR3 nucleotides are TGTGCCAGCAGCTTATTCCGGGATATAACCGGGGAGCTGTTTTTT. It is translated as CASSLFRDITGELFF. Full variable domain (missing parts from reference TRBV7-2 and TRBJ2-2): GAGVSQSPSNKVTEKGKDVELRCDPISGHTALYWYRQSLGQGLEFLIYFQGNSAPDKSGLPSDRFSAERTGGSVSTLTIQRTQQEDSAVYLCASSLFRDITGELFFGEGSRLTVL.

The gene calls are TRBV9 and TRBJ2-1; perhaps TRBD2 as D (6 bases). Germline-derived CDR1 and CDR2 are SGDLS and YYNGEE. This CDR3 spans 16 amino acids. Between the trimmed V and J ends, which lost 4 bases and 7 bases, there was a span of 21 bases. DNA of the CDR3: TGTGCCAGCAGCTTCAGGAGGGGAGAAGCGGAGAATGAGCAGTTCTTC. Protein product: CASSFRRGEAENEQFF.

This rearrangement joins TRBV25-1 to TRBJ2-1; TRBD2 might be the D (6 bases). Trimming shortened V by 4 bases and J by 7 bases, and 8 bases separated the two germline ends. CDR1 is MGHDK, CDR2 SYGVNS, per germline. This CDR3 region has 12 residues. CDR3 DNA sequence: TGTGCCAGCAGTGGTGGGGGGAATGAGCAGTTCTTC. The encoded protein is CASSGGGNEQFF. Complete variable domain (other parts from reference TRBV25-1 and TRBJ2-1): EADIYQTPRYLVIGTGKKITLECSQTMGHDKMYWYQQDPGMELHLIHYSYGVNSTEKGDLSSESTVSRIRTEHFPLTLESARPSHTSQYLCASSGGGNEQFFGPGTRLTVL.

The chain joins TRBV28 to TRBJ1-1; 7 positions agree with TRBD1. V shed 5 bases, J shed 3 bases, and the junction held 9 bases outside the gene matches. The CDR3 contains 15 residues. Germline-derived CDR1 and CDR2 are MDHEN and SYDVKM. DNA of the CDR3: TGTGCCAGCAGTCCCTCCGACAGGGAACACACTGAAGCTTTCTTT. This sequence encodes CASSPSDREHTEAFF.

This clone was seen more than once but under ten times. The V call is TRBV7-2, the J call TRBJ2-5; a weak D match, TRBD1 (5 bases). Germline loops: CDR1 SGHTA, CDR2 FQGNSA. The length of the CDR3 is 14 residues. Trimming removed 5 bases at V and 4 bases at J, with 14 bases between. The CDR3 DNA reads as TGTGCCAGCAGCCAGGGAAGGCTTCGAGAGACCCAGTACTTC. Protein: CASSQGRLRETQYF.

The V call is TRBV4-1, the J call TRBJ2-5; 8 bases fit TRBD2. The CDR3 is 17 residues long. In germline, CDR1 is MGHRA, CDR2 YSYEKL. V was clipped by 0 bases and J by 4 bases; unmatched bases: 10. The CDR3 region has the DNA TGCGCCAGCAGCCAAGATCCCCCCGGGAGCGGGAGAGAGACCCAGTACTTC. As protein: CASSQDPPGSGRETQYF.

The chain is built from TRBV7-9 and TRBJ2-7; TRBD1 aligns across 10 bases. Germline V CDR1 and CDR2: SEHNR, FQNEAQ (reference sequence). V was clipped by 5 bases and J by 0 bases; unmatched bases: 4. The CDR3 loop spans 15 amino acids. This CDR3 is CASSAGQGISYEQYF. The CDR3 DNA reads TGTGCCAGCAGCGCGGGACAGGGGATCTCCTACGAGCAGTACTTC. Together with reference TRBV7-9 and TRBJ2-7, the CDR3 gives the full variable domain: DTGVSQNPRHKITKRGQNVTFRCDPISEHNRLYWYRQTLGQGPEFLTYFQNEAQLEKSRLLSDRFSAERPKGSFSTLEIQRTEQGDSAMYLCASSAGQGISYEQYFGPGTRLTVT.

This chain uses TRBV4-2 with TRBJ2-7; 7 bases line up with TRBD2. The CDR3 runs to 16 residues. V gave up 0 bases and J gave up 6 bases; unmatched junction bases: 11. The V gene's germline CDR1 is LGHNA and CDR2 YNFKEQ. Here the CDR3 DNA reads TGTGCCAGCAGCCAAGATTCGGCGGGAGTAGAGCTCGAGCAGTACTTC. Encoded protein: CASSQDSAGVELEQYF.

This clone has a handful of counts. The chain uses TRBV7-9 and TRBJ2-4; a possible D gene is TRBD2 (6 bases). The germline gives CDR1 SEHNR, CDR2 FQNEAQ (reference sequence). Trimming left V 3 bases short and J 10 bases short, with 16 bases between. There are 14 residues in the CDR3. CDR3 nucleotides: TGTGCCAGCAGCTTTGACATCCCGGAGGGTATTCAGTACTTC. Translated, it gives CASSFDIPEGIQYF.

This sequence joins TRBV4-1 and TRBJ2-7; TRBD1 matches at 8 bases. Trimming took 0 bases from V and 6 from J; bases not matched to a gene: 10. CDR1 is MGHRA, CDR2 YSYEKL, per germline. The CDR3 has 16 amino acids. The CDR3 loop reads CASSQERAGGAAEQYF. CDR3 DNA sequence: TGCGCCAGCAGCCAAGAGAGGGCAGGGGGCGCGGCCGAGCAGTACTTC.

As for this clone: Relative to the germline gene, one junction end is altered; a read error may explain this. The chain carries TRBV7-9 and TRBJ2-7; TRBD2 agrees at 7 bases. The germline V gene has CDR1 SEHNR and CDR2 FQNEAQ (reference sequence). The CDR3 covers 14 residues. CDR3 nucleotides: TGTTCCAGCAGCTTAGTTGCGGGAGACTACGAGCAGTACTTC. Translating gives CSSSLVAGDYEQYF.

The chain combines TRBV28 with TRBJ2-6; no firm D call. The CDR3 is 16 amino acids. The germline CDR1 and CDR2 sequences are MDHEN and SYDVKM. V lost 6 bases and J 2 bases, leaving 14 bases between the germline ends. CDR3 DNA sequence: TGTGCCAGCAGCCCGGCGGCCGAAACTGGGGCCAACGTCCTGACTTTC. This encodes CASSPAAETGANVLTF.

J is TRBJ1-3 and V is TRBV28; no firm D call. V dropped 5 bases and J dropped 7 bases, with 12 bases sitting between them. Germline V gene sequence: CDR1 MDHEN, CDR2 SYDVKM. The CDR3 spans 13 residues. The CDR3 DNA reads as TGTGCCAGCAGTAGAGGGAAGGAGAACACCATATATTTT. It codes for CASSRGKENTIYF.

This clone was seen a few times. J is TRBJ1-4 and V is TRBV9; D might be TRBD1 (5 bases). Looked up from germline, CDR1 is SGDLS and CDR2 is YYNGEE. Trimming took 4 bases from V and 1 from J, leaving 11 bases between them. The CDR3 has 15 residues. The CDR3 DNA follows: TGTGCCAGCAGCAGGGGTCAGGTAACTAATGAAAAACTGTTTTTT. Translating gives CASSRGQVTNEKLFF.

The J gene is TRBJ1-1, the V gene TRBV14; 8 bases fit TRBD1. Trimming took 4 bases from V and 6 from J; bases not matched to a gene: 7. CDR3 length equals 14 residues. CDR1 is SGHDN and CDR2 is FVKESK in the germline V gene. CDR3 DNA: TGTGCCAGCAGCCCCCGACAGGGGTCAGCTGAAGCTTTCTTT. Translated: CASSPRQGSAEAFF.